Sequencing of this T cell receptor (beta chain) was carried out in a study of regulatory T cells in long-lasting Graves disease. Libraries of TCR beta came from iRepertoire HTBI primers plus Arm-PCR of CDR3 regions. Original processing methods: The identification of under 65 TRBV and approximately 15 TRBJ segments was made across samples. Using its own MiXCR run on the multiplex PCR reads, TCRdb lists one record per CDR3 protein. The V and J calls reflect TCRdb's pipeline rather than the authors' work. The sample comprises 560,000 or so distinct CDR3 sequences, roughly 16% of which are singletons, and around 12% rests with the top ten. From germline, CDR1 is SGHDT and CDR2 YYEEEE. The CDR3 is 15 amino acids. J lost 3 bases, V lost 4 bases, and 6 bases had no gene match. Stated time point: newly diagnosed GD, antithyroid drugs for less than 3 months. Scientists built the TCR library using RNA that was extracted from PBMCs.

These data were also filed under a second study, of T cells in Graves' hyperthyroidism and ophthalmopathy. According to that study: The HTBI set primed first-round TCR CDR3 RT-PCR.

This sequence originates from a man aged 18 to 35 with Graves disease. Source: peripheral blood mononuclear cells (PBMCs), taken at new diagnosis, from a patient treated with antithyroid drugs. This rearrangement joins TRBV5-6 to TRBJ2-5; 10 bases are a match to TRBD1. For the CDR3, the DNA is TGTGCCAGCAGCAGGGGACAGGGGCTAAAAGAGACCCAGTACTTC. Protein sequence: CASSRGQGLKETQYF.